The rows below give T cell receptor beta chains drawn from one sample of a study of graft-versus-host responses after intestinal transplantation. Assay used: immunoSEQ multiplex PCR; TCRdb lists only in-frame clones, some missing. The repertoire holds about 99,000 clones, roughly 84% seen once, with roughly 1% in the top ten. Their antigens are not known. Material: unstimulated CD4+ T cells sorted from spleen or lymph node cells, obtained before intestinal transplant. The receptors were gathered from a human donor who received an intestinal transplant. CDR3s include the opening cysteine and the closing phenylalanine or tryptophan. Fields, in order: J gene, D gene, clone size, V gene, CDR3 DNA, CDR3 protein. The D gene is left open where the match is weak. Not all rows give a size; the values are once, few, many and, for expanded clones, a class.

J gene: TRBJ2-3
D gene: TRBD2
clone size: -
V gene: TRBV5-1
CDR3 DNA: TGCGCCAGCAGCTGGAGCGGGAAAGGCACAGATACGCAGTATTTT
CDR3 protein: CASSWSGKGTDTQYF

J gene: TRBJ1-2
D gene: -
clone size: -
V gene: TRBV28
CDR3 DNA: TGTGCCAGCAGTTTGCAGGTCTATGGCTACACCTTC
CDR3 protein: CASSLQVYGYTF

J gene: TRBJ1-6
D gene: -
clone size: -
V gene: TRBV21-1
CDR3 DNA: TGTGCCAGCAGCTGGGACAGGGGAAATTCACCCCTCCACTTT
CDR3 protein: CASSWDRGNSPLHF

J gene: TRBJ2-3
D gene: -
clone size: -
V gene: TRBV6-4
CDR3 DNA: TGTGCCAGCAGTGAAAGTACTACAGATACGCAGTATTTT
CDR3 protein: CASSESTTDTQYF

J gene: TRBJ2-3
D gene: -
clone size: once
V gene: TRBV6-1
CDR3 DNA: TGTGCCTCCAGCTCGACCCTCACAGATACGCAGTATTTT
CDR3 protein: CASSSTLTDTQYF

J gene: TRBJ2-1
D gene: -
clone size: few
V gene: TRBV18
CDR3 DNA: TGTGCCAGCTCACCACCGTCCAGAACCTCCTACAATGAGCAGTTCTTC
CDR3 protein: CASSPPSRTSYNEQFF

J gene: TRBJ1-3
D gene: TRBD1
clone size: few
V gene: TRBV28
CDR3 DNA: TGTGCCAGCACCCCGGGGACAGCTCCAAACACCATATATTTT
CDR3 protein: CASTPGTAPNTIYF

J gene: TRBJ2-3
D gene: -
clone size: -
V gene: TRBV19
CDR3 DNA: TGTGCCAGTAGTATGGGCACCACAGATACGCAGTATTTT
CDR3 protein: CASSMGTTDTQYF

J gene: TRBJ2-7
D gene: TRBD1
clone size: -
V gene: TRBV10-3
CDR3 DNA: TGTGCCATCAGGGCAAGGGACAGTTCCTACGAGCAGTACTTC
CDR3 protein: CAIRARDSSYEQYF

J gene: TRBJ2-2
D gene: TRBD1
clone size: -
V gene: TRBV9
CDR3 DNA: TGTGCCAGCAGCCCAAGGACAGGGGACACCGGGGAGCTGTTTTTT
CDR3 protein: CASSPRTGDTGELFF

J gene: TRBJ2-5
D gene: TRBD1
clone size: -
V gene: TRBV6-6
CDR3 DNA: TGTGCCAGCAGACAGGGGGCAGAGACCCAGTACTTC
CDR3 protein: CASRQGAETQYF

J gene: TRBJ1-3
D gene: -
clone size: -
V gene: TRBV11-2
CDR3 DNA: TGTGCCAGCAGCTTAGATCTAACGGGGAGTGGTAACACCATATATTTT
CDR3 protein: CASSLDLTGSGNTIYF

J gene: TRBJ2-1
D gene: -
clone size: -
V gene: TRBV27
CDR3 DNA: TGTGCCAGCAAGGAGGGCCCCTACAATGAGCAGTTCTTC
CDR3 protein: CASKEGPYNEQFF

J gene: TRBJ2-5
D gene: -
clone size: -
V gene: TRBV29-1
CDR3 DNA: TGCAGCGTTTGGGGGGGGCTTCGGACCCAGTACTTC
CDR3 protein: CSVWGGLRTQYF

J gene: TRBJ2-3
D gene: -
clone size: -
V gene: TRBV10-2
CDR3 DNA: TGCGCCAGCAAGCACCCCTTTAGCGCCAGCACAGATACGCAGTATTTT
CDR3 protein: CASKHPFSASTDTQYF

J gene: TRBJ2-7
D gene: TRBD2
clone size: -
V gene: TRBV4-1
CDR3 DNA: TGCGCCAGCAGCCAAGTTGCTGTGGCGGGAGGGTCCTACGAGCAGTACTTC
CDR3 protein: CASSQVAVAGGSYEQYF